This T cell receptor beta chain was profiled in a study of blood T cell repertoires in COVID-19 (dated by TCRdb to the early 2020s). At the level of the whole study: Samples from collaborators originated in the United States, Italy and Spain and spanned both the acute and convalescent phases of COVID-19. The prospective study material was composed of cDNA or gDNA derived from T cells, B-cell-depleted T cells, or PBMCs. Deeply sampled blood TCRbeta repertoires from subjects exposed to, actively infected with, or recovered from COVID-19 were included in the dataset. The repertoires were released in a freely available public database meant as a resource for research on the immune response to SARS-CoV-2. Samples were obtained from the ongoing ImmuneRACE study (first 160 participants) and from 1,000 to 1,500 subjects provided by 6 global collaborators. Sample metadata almost always included a de-identified subject ID, COVID-19 status, age in years and sex. Where available, HLA class I and class II types were taken from metadata supplied by the sample provider and were not determined by assay-based typing. The investigation overall reported the following: The quantity of clinical and demographic metadata differed by source and by participant and was supplied without curation.

TCRbeta CDR3 regions were amplified from genomic DNA by means of the immunoSEQ Assay, a bias-controlled multiplex PCR. Per the authors' processing: The number of nucleated cells in each sample was estimated by amplification of reference gene primers within the assay. To quantify the absolute abundance of each unique TCRbeta CDR3 rearrangement, sequence reads were collapsed and filtered. Productive Simpson clonality was computed per sample as the square root of Simpson's diversity index over productive rearrangements. TCRdb retrieved this table from immuneACCESS and kept in-frame rearrangements only. Not all clones are present; in checked studies, unresolved V genes account for under half, and no reason is known for the remainder. The V and J calls and clone size are taken from that table; D and trimming were inferred from the DNA. This sample has tens of thousands of clones in its table, and 80% to 85% of those were observed once. The ten largest clones capture over 2% of the sample.

Collaborating institutions collected whole blood in K2EDTA tubes following their own protocols. For TCRbeta analysis, collaborators shipped samples as frozen whole blood, isolated PBMCs, or DNA extracted from either of those sample types. Trimming removed 7 bases from V and 2 bases from J; the gene matches leave 5 bases unexplained. There are 15 amino acids in the CDR3, from cysteine to phenylalanine inclusive. Only the CDR3 region is kept as DNA, spanning 45 bases read in frame from base 1. CDR1 SGHNT and CDR2 YYREEE are derived from the germline V gene (reference sequence). About this clone itself: The antigen it binds to is not known. Base qualities are missing; no much larger clone stands one base away.

The source of this sequence is a man in his forties or fifties with acute or convalescent COVID-19. The chain uses TRBV5-4 and TRBJ2-3, with 12 middle bases fitting TRBD2. The sequencing sample was made of peripheral blood. The CDR3 corresponds to CASSRTSGTTDTQYF. The sequence in DNA is TGTGCCAGCTCTCGGACTAGCGGGACCACAGATACGCAGTATTTT.